The 26 T cell receptor beta chains presented below share a single source sample, sequenced in a study of T cells in Graves' hyperthyroidism and ophthalmopathy. The CDR3 regions of TCR beta were amplified from RNA transcripts. The primer set for the first-round RT-PCR of the TCR CDR3 was HTBI. One entry per CDR3 protein, called by TCRdb with MiXCR from the multiplex PCR reads. The sample has approximately 520,000 distinct CDR3 sequences; roughly 20% are singletons. Sequencing used blood. The source is a man aged 18 to 29 with Graves' hyperthyroidism.

There are a few counts of this clonotype. The CDR3 nucleotides read TGTGCCAGCAGTTTACGGACAGGGACGGGAGAGCAGTACTTC. It encodes CASSLRTGTGEQYF. The chain recombines TRBV28 with TRBJ2-7; 8 positions match TRBD1. Germline CDR1 reads MDHEN; CDR2 reads SYDVKM. The CDR3 runs to 14 residues. Trimming removed 2 bases from V and 7 bases from J; junction bases left unmatched: 7.

This clonotype appeared many times. CDR3 DNA: TGTGCCAGCAGCGTAGGAGTTACCGGGGAGCTGTTTTTT. Its translation is CASSVGVTGELFF. The chain is built from TRBV9 and TRBJ2-2; no firm D call. V was clipped by 0 bases and J by 5 bases, with 5 bases between them. The germline gives CDR1 SGDLS, CDR2 YYNGEE. The CDR3 runs 13 residues. The full variable domain, in which reference TRBV9 and TRBJ2-2 provide the parts outside the CDR3, is DSGVTQTPKHLITATGQRVTLRCSPRSGDLSVYWYQQSLDQGLQFLIQYYNGEERAKGNILERFSAQQFPDLHSELNLSSLELGDSALYFCASSVGVTGELFFGEGSRLTVL.

On this clonotype: A clone one base away is much larger, so this may be a read error. This chain links TRBV6-5 with TRBJ1-2; no reliable D call. CDR3 length equals 13 residues. Germline CDR1 reads MNHEY; CDR2 reads SVGAGI. The CDR3 coding sequence is TGTGCCAGCAGTTACTCTCTAAACTATGGCTGCACCTTC. Its protein is CASSYSLNYGCTF.

Only a few counts were recorded for this clonotype. CDR3 DNA: TGTGCCAGCAGCTTGGAATTTCAAATAGTACAGGGACGCGTTGGCTACACCTTC. This gives the protein CASSLEFQIVQGRVGYTF. The chain links TRBV5-4 to TRBJ1-2, with D possibly TRBD1 on 6 matching bases. CDR3 length: 18 residues. Germline V gene data show CDR1 as SGHNT and CDR2 as YYREEE (reference sequence). V was pared by 0 bases and J by 7 bases, with 25 bases between.

The chain is built from TRBV3-1 and TRBJ1-3; D is ambiguous. Germline lookup yields CDR1 LGHDT and CDR2 YNNKEL (reference sequence). Deletions cut 3 bases from V and 1 base from J, with 10 bases between. The CDR3 extends over 15 amino acids. The CDR3 protein is CASSQGSRSGNTIYF. DNA of the CDR3: TGTGCCAGCAGCCAGGGCTCGAGGTCTGGAAACACCATATATTTT.

V usage is TRBV28 and J usage is TRBJ1-1, with a weak D call TRBD1 (6 bases). The CDR3 spans 12 residues. V lost 7 bases, J lost 11 bases, and 17 bases lay in between. Per the germline V gene, CDR1 is MDHEN and CDR2 is SYDVKM. The CDR3 DNA reads as TGTGCCAGCATCCAGCCCCAGGGGCTTGCTTTCTTT. Translation gives CASIQPQGLAFF.

This clonotype was picked up one time. The CDR3 nucleotides are TGTGCCAGCAGTTTATCGATAGTTGGTCGTCGGGACAGGGAATCCTACGAGCAGTACTTC. Its protein product is CASSLSIVGRRDRESYEQYF. This chain connects TRBV27 to TRBJ2-7; 9 nucleotides align to TRBD1. Germline V lookup: CDR1 MNHEY, CDR2 SMNVEV (reference sequence). The CDR3 has 20 amino acids. The V segment lost 0 bases and the J segment 1 base; nucleotides outside the gene matches: 16.

The sample holds many counts of this clonotype. The chain joins TRBV6-5 to TRBJ2-2, with 9 bases identical to TRBD2. Trimming cost V 0 bases and J 4 bases; bases outside gene matches: 3. This CDR3 is 16 amino acids long. Germline CDR1 is MNHEY and CDR2 is SVGAGI. CDR3 DNA: TGTGCCAGCAGTTACTCCCTAGCGGGGTCCACCGGGGAGCTGTTTTTT. This sequence encodes CASSYSLAGSTGELFF.

The rearrangement uses TRBV5-5 and TRBJ2-7; 9 nucleotides match TRBD2. CDR1 and CDR2 (germline): SGHKS, YYEKEE (reference sequence). Trimming cost V 4 bases and J 6 bases; bases outside gene matches: 11. This CDR3 spans 15 amino acids. Here the CDR3 DNA reads TGTGCCAGCAGCCCGGTCGGCGGGGGGGCAGTCGAGCAGTACTTC. Its translation: CASSPVGGGAVEQYF.

This clonotype has more than one count but fewer than ten. V is TRBV9 and J is TRBJ2-4, with D possibly TRBD1 on 5 matching bases. This CDR3 contains 18 residues. Deletions cut 3 bases from V and 0 bases from J, with 19 bases between. Germline CDR1 SGDLS, CDR2 YYNGEE. CDR3 protein: CASSAGSTVGLAKNIQYF. The CDR3 DNA reads TGTGCCAGCAGCGCCGGTTCGACAGTCGGGCTAGCCAAAAACATTCAGTACTTC.

Concerning this clonotype itself: A read error may explain this, as a much larger clone is one base away. The V gene is TRBV28, the J gene TRBJ1-6; TRBD1 aligns across 10 bases. Looked up from germline, CDR1 is MDHEN and CDR2 is SYDVKM. This CDR3 contains 16 residues. This CDR3 is CASRATGGFNNSPRHF. CDR3 DNA sequence: TGTGCCAGCAGGGCGACAGGGGGCTTTAATAATTCACCCCGCCACTTT.

This clonotype was seen repeatedly, ten times or more. The CDR3 region is CASSPGTVGNQPQHF. For the CDR3, the DNA is TGTGCCAGTAGTCCTGGTACGGTCGGCAATCAGCCCCAGCATTTT. This chain links TRBV19 with TRBJ1-5, with no clear D. Trimming took off 5 bases at V and 2 bases at J, with 13 bases between the two ends. Germline loops: CDR1 LNHDA, CDR2 SQIVND (reference sequence). This CDR3 region has 15 residues.

This clonotype appeared many times. The chain joins TRBV6-1 to TRBJ1-1; TRBD1 might be the D (6 bases). CDR3 length equals 12 residues. In germline, CDR1 is MNHNS, CDR2 SASEGT. V was cut by 9 bases and J by 8 bases, with 16 bases left in between. The CDR3, as DNA: TGTGCCAGACAGGGCTACGACAGGGAAGCTTTCTTT. This gives the protein CARQGYDREAFF.

This clonotype was seen just once. A much larger clone lies one base from this, so it may be a read error. The chain carries TRBV28 and TRBJ2-7, with D tentatively TRBD1 or TRBD2 (5 bases each). V was trimmed by 2 bases and J by 5 bases, leaving 16 bases between them. This CDR3 comprises 15 residues. Germline-derived CDR1 and CDR2 are MDHEN and SYDVKM. DNA of the CDR3: TGTGCCAGCAGTTTAGCCCGGACACGGGGCCACGAGCAGTACTTC. Translated: CASSLARTRGHEQYF. Filled out from reference TRBV28 and TRBJ2-7, the complete variable domain reads DVKVTQSSRYLVKRTGEKVFLECVQDMDHENMFWYRQDPGLGLRLIYFSYDVKMKEKGDIPEGYSVSREKKERFSLILESASTNQTSMYLCASSLARTRGHEQYFGPGTRLTVT.

At least ten counts were recorded for this clonotype. The CDR3, as DNA: TGTGCCAGCAGTTTAGTTCTAGCGGGGGGACCGAACACCGGGGAGCTGTTTTTT. It encodes CASSLVLAGGPNTGELFF. This chain connects TRBV12-3 or TRBV12-4 to TRBJ2-2; TRBD2 aligns across 11 bases. The V segment lost 1 base and the J segment 0 bases; nucleotides outside the gene matches: 4. The CDR3 runs 18 residues.

The gene calls are TRBV18 and TRBJ1-2, with 7 nucleotides matching TRBD1. Germline V gene lookup returns CDR1 KGHSH and CDR2 LQKENI. The J segment lost 7 bases and the V segment lost 2 bases, leaving 7 bases of the junction unmatched. The CDR3 loop spans 14 amino acids. CDR3 sequence reads: CASSPNTGEAGYTF. For the CDR3, the DNA is TGTGCCAGCTCACCAAATACAGGGGAGGCTGGCTACACCTTC.

There are a few counts of this clonotype. The rearrangement uses TRBV11-2 and TRBJ1-6; 7 positions match TRBD1. CDR1 is SGHAT, CDR2 FQNNGV, per germline. This CDR3 comprises 16 residues. Germline trimming cut 7 bases from V and 3 bases from J; bases unmatched to any gene: 9. The CDR3: CASTRSQGNYNSPLHF. Written as DNA, the CDR3 is TGTGCCAGCACCAGATCACAGGGGAACTATAATTCACCCCTCCACTTT.

The genes are TRBV28 and TRBJ1-1; D unresolved. Germline CDR1 and CDR2: MDHEN and SYDVKM. V was shortened by 6 bases and J by 1 base, with 12 bases between the two germline ends. This CDR3 is 14 amino acids long. CDR3 sequence (DNA): TGTGCCAGCAGGTTAAGTATATCGAACACTGAAGCTTTCTTT. This encodes CASRLSISNTEAFF.

The chain joins TRBV6-1 to TRBJ2-7; TRBD1 aligns across 11 bases. CDR1 MNHNS and CDR2 SASEGT come from the germline V gene. This CDR3 contains 13 residues. The junction had 1 base not matched to a gene; V was cut back by 7 bases and J by 2 bases. CDR3 in amino acids: CASMGQGAYEQYF. CDR3 nucleotides: TGTGCCAGCATGGGACAGGGGGCCTACGAGCAGTACTTC.

This clonotype showed up many times. The chain has TRBV2 and TRBJ2-7; 12 nucleotides agree with TRBD1. The J segment lost 0 bases and the V segment lost 6 bases, leaving 15 bases of the junction unmatched. Germline V CDR1 and CDR2: SNHLY, FYNNEI. The CDR3 sequence is 19 residues long. The CDR3 region has the DNA TGTGCCAGCAGCCACTCTACGGGGGGACAGGGGGCGACCTCCTACGAGCAGTACTTC. It specifies CASSHSTGGQGATSYEQYF.

Concerning this clonotype: A clone one base away is much larger, so this may be a read error. This chain connects TRBV9 to TRBJ1-1; no clear D. The CDR3 length is 14 residues. Germline V lookup: CDR1 SGDLS, CDR2 YYNGEE. CDR3 sequence (DNA): TGTGCCAGCAGCGTAGCTGCAGTGAACTCTGAAGCTTTCTTT. Its protein product is CASSVAAVNSEAFF.

This clonotype was observed at least ten times. V and J are TRBV5-1 and TRBJ2-7; D ambiguous. Per the germline V gene, CDR1 is SGHRS and CDR2 is YFSETQ. The CDR3 has 13 residues. Trimming cost V 2 bases and J 3 bases, with 9 bases left between them. CDR3 bases: TGCGCCAGCAGCTTTGGGCAGCTCTACGAGCAGTACTTC. It is translated as CASSFGQLYEQYF.

This clonotype was seen repeatedly, ten times or more. The genes are TRBV10-3 and TRBJ1-1; possibly TRBD1 for D (6 bases). This CDR3 contains 13 residues. Germline V lookup: CDR1 ENHRY, CDR2 SYGVKD. Trimming cost V 8 bases and J 1 base, with 11 bases left between them. This CDR3 is CAIWGGPNTEAFF. The CDR3 DNA reads TGTGCCATCTGGGGGGGGCCGAACACTGAAGCTTTCTTT.

In this sample, this clonotype turned up many times. The V and J genes are TRBV12-3 or TRBV12-4 and TRBJ1-6, with D perhaps matching TRBD1 (6 bases). V lost 4 bases and J lost 10, with 11 bases in between. The CDR3 totals 13 residues. The CDR3 nucleotides read TGTGCCAGCAGTTACAGGGTGGAATCACCCCTCCACTTT. Protein product: CASSYRVESPLHF.

This clonotype was seen at least ten times. The V gene is TRBV28, the J gene TRBJ2-7; 8 positions agree with TRBD1. CDR1 and CDR2 from the germline V gene are MDHEN and SYDVKM. V dropped 6 bases and J dropped 3; count of bases not matched to a gene: 7. The CDR3 extends over 14 amino acids. The CDR3 spells CASRSGQGLYEQYF. In DNA, the CDR3 is TGTGCCAGCAGATCCGGACAGGGACTCTACGAGCAGTACTTC.

Ten or more counts support this clonotype. The gene calls are TRBV7-9 and TRBJ2-2; TRBD2 aligns across 7 bases. The length of the CDR3 is 13 residues. V lost 3 bases, J lost 6 bases, and 1 base stayed unmatched. Germline assignment: CDR1 SEHNR and CDR2 FQNEAQ (reference sequence). The CDR3 protein is CASSFREAGELFF. For the CDR3, the DNA is TGTGCCAGCAGCTTCCGGGAGGCCGGGGAGCTGTTTTTT.